This entry concerns a single T cell receptor (beta chain). What it recognizes is unknown. The repertoire was sequenced with immunoSEQ multiplex PCR; TCRdb's copy has only in-frame clones and lacks some. The table lists 65,000 to 80,000 clones, roughly 95% of them singletons, with 3.3% in the top ten. The germline V gene has CDR1 SGHRS and CDR2 YFSETQ. Trimming left V 0 bases short and J 0 bases short, with 16 bases between. This CDR3 comprises 18 residues. These data come from a study of cytomegalovirus exposure and HLA in healthy donors. The study, taken as a whole, reports: The authors confirmed in vitro that a few CMV-associated chains were specific for CMV antigens. Clusters of TCRs from the first cohort tended to co-occur in the roughly 120 validation repertoires (as a later analysis found). Reported performance of the classifier showed diagnosis of cytomegalovirus status with high specificity and sensitivity.

Among the 120 or so subjects of the validation cohort, separate from the approximately 670-subject first cohort, were the donors. The receptor was derived from a woman under 30 in good health and CMV-seropositive. The chain has TRBV5-1 and TRBJ2-1; D remains unclear. The sequenced sample consisted of PBMCs. As DNA, the CDR3 is TGCGCCAGCAGCTTGGCTCGGAGAGGCCTTAGCTCCTACAATGAGCAGTTCTTC. Translated: CASSLARRGLSSYNEQFF. Supplemented by reference TRBV5-1 and TRBJ2-1, the full variable domain reads KAGVTQTPRYLIKTRGQQVTLSCSPISGHRSVSWYQQTPGQGLQFLFEYFSETQRNKGNFPGRFSGRQFSNSRSEMNVSTLELGDSALYLCASSLARRGLSSYNEQFFGPGTRLTVL.